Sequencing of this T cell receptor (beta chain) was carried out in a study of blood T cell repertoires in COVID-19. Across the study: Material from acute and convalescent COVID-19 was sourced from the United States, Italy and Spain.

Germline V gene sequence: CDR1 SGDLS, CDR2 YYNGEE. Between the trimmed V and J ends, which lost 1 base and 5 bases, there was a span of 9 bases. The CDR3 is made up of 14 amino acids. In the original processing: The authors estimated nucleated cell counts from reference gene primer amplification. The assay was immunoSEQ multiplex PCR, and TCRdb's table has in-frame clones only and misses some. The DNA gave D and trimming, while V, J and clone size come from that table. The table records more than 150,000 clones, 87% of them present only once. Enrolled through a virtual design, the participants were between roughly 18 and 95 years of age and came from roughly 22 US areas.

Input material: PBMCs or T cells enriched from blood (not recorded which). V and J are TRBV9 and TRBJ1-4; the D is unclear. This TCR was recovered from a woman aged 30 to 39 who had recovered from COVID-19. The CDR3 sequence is CASSVSFLNEKLFF. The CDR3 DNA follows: TGTGCCAGCAGCGTATCTTTCCTAAATGAAAAACTGTTTTTT.